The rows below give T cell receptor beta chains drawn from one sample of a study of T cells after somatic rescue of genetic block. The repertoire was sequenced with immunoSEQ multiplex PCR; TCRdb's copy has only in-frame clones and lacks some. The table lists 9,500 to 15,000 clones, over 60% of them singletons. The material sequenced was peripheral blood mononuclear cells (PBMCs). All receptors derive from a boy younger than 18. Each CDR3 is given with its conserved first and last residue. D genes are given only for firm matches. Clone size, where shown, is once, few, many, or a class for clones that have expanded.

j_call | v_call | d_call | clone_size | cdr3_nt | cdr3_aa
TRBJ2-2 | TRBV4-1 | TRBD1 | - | TGCGCCAGCAGCCAAGTGGGACAGGGTACCGGGGAGCTGTTTTTT | CASSQVGQGTGELFF
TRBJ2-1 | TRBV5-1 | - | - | TGCGCCAGCAGACCCGCTGGGTCCTACAATGAGCAGTTCTTC | CASRPAGSYNEQFF
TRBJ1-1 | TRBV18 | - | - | TGTGCCAGCTCACTGGGGAACACTGAAGCTTTCTTT | CASSLGNTEAFF
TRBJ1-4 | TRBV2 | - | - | TGTGCCAGCAGAGAAGGGACGATTGAAAAACTGTTTTTT | CASREGTIEKLFF
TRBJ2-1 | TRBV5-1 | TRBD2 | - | TGCGCCAGCAGCTTCTGGACTAGCGGGTGGGAGGCCAATGAGCAGTTCTTC | CASSFWTSGWEANEQFF
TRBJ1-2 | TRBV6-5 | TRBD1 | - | TGTGCCAGCAGTTACAGGGGACAGGGTCAAGGCTACACCTTC | CASSYRGQGQGYTF
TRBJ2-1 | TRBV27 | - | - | TGTGCCAGCAGTGGGGGACGGTTTTACAATGAGCAGTTCTTC | CASSGGRFYNEQFF
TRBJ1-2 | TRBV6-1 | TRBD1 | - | TGTGCCAGCAGTGTTCACTTGACAGGGGTGGGAGTGGGTGGCTACACCTTC | CASSVHLTGVGVGGYTF
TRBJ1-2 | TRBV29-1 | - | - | TGCAGCGTTGTTACCTCGACCCTCACGGGGGGCTACACCTTC | CSVVTSTLTGGYTF
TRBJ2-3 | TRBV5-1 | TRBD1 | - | TGCGCCAGCAGCTCGGACAGGGAGACAGATACGCAGTATTTT | CASSSDRETDTQYF
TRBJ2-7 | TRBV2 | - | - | TGTGCCAGCACCCTGGCTGGGGGACTGTCCTCCTACGAGCAGTACTTC | CASTLAGGLSSYEQYF
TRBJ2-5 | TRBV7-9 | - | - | TGTGCCAGCAGCCGGGGGACGGTCCAAGAGACCCAGTACTTC | CASSRGTVQETQYF
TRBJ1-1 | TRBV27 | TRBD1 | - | TGTGCCAGCAGTTTATGGGACAGGAACACTGAAGCTTTCTTT | CASSLWDRNTEAFF
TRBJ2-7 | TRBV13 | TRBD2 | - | TGTGCCAGCAGCGTAAATAGCGGGAGGACCTACGAGCAGTACTTC | CASSVNSGRTYEQYF
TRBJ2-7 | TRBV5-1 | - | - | TGCGCCAGCAGCTTGGCGACGGGTCCGTACGAGCAGTACTTC | CASSLATGPYEQYF
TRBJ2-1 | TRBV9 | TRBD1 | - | TGTGCCAGCAGCGACTTCCGGGACAGCCCCAACAATGAGCAGTTCTTC | CASSDFRDSPNNEQFF
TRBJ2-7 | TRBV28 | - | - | TGTGCCAGCAGTTTTACAGGCTACTACGAGCAGTACTTC | CASSFTGYYEQYF
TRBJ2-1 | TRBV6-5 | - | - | TGTGCCAGCAGTTACTTGGAGGGGGGTGAGCAGTTCTTC | CASSYLEGGEQFF
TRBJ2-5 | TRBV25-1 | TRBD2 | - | TGTGCCAGCAGTGAAGGTTGGGGGACTATGAAAGAGACCCAGTACTTC | CASSEGWGTMKETQYF
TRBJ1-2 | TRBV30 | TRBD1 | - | TGTGCCTGGAGCCGGGACAGGGCACTAGCTAACTATGGCTACACCTTC | CAWSRDRALANYGYTF
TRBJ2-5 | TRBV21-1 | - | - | TGTGCCAGCAGCATCGACCAGTACTTC | CASSIDQYF
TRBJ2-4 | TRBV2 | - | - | TGTGCCAGCAGTGACGATTGGGGCAAAAACATTCAGTACTTC | CASSDDWGKNIQYF
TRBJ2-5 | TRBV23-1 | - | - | TGCGCCAGCAGTCAATCGGCCTCCCAAGAGACCCAGTACTTC | CASSQSASQETQYF
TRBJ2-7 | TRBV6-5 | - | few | TGTGCCAGCAGGTCCCCGGGGAGGTACGAGCAGTACTTC | CASRSPGRYEQYF
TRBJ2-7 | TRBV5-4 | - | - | TGTGCCAGCAGCTTGTCGGGGAAGCAGTACTTC | CASSLSGKQYF
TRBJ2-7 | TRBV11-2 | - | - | TGTGCCAGCAGCTCTGTTCAGTCAGGTTACGAGCAGTACTTC | CASSSVQSGYEQYF
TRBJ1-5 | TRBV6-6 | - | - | TGTGCCAGCAGTCTGCGGACCTCCAATCAGCCCCAGCATTTT | CASSLRTSNQPQHF
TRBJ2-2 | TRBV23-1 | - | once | TGCGCCAGCACCTCGACAGGCACCGGGGAGCTGTTTTTT | CASTSTGTGELFF
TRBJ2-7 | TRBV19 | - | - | TGTGCCAGTAACCCGGACCATGGGATGGTTGAGCAGTACTTC | CASNPDHGMVEQYF
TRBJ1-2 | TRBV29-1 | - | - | TGCAGCGTTTCCCTAGCTAACTATGGCTACACCTTC | CSVSLANYGYTF
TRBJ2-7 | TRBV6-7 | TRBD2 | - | TGTGCCAGCAGTTACCCGGGAGGCGAGCAGTACTTC | CASSYPGGEQYF
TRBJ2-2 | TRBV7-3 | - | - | TGTGCCAGCAGCTTAAGCAGGGGAGGGAACACCGGGGAGCTGTTTTTT | CASSLSRGGNTGELFF
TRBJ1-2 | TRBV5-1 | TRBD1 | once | TGCGCCAGCAGCACCCGACAGGGGGCGGATGGCTACACCTTC | CASSTRQGADGYTF
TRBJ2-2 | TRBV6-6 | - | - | TGTGCCAGCAGTTACATCCCCGGGGAGCTGTTTTTT | CASSYIPGELFF
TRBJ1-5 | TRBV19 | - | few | TGTGCCAGTAGTATCACAGTCAATCAGCCCCAGCATTTT | CASSITVNQPQHF
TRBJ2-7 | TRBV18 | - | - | TGTGCCAGCTCACAAAGGGTCCCCGAGCAGTACTTC | CASSQRVPEQYF
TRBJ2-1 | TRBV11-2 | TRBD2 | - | TGTGCCAGCAGCTTAGTAGGACTAGCGGGCTTAAATGAGCAGTTCTTC | CASSLVGLAGLNEQFF
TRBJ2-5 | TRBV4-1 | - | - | TGCGCCAGCAGCCAGCAGGGCAGGGGGACCCAGTACTTC | CASSQQGRGTQYF
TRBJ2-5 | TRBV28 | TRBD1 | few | TGTGCCAGCAGTTTAATCGGGACAGCCTACCAAGAGACCCAGTACTTC | CASSLIGTAYQETQYF
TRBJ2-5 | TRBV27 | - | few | TGTGCCAGCAGTGTATATCGGGGTCAAGGGACCCAGTACTTC | CASSVYRGQGTQYF
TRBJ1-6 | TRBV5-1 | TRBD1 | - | TGCGCCAGCAGCTACCGGGACAGGGGGTTAAATTCACCCCTCCACTTT | CASSYRDRGLNSPLHF
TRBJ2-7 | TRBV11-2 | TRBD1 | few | TGTGCCAGCAGCTGGGACAGGGCCAACTACGAGCAGTACTTC | CASSWDRANYEQYF
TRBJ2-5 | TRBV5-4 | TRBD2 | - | TGTGCCAGCAGCCCGGGTGCGGGGGGCCATCAAGAGACCCAGTACTTC | CASSPGAGGHQETQYF
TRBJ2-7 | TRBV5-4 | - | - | TGTGCCAGCAGCTTGGTAGCTGGGCCTTACGAGCAGTACTTC | CASSLVAGPYEQYF
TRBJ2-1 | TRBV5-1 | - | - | TGCGCCAGCAGCTTGGTAGGAGAGGTATACAATGAGCAGTTCTTC | CASSLVGEVYNEQFF
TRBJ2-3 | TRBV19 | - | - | TGTGCCAGTAACCCCACTCGGGAGAAGTTCACAGATACGCAGTATTTT | CASNPTREKFTDTQYF
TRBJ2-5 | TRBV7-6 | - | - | TGTGCCAGCAGCAAGAGGGGCGGAGAGACCCAGTACTTC | CASSKRGGETQYF
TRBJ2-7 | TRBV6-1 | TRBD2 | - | TGTGCCAGCAGTGAAGCCTCCGGGAGGACCTACGAGCAGTACTTC | CASSEASGRTYEQYF
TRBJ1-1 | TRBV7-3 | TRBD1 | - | TGTGCCAGCAGCTTAGCGCCGGGACAGGGGGCTACTGAAGCTTTCTTT | CASSLAPGQGATEAFF
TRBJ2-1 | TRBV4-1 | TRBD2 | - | TGCGCCAGCAGCCCCCCCCTGGGGGCGGGAGGGTACAATGAGCAGTTCTTC | CASSPPLGAGGYNEQFF
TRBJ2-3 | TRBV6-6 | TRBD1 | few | TGTGCCAGCAGTTGGGACAGGGTCACGCAGTATTTT | CASSWDRVTQYF
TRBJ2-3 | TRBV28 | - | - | TGTGCCAGCAGCCCTAGGGAACAGCCACTCACAGATACGCAGTATTTT | CASSPREQPLTDTQYF
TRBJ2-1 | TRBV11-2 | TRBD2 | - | TGTGCCAGCTCCGGGACTACATACAATGAGCAGTTCTTC | CASSGTTYNEQFF
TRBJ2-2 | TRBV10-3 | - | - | TGTGCCATCATGGCCCGACAGGTCACGAACACCGGGGAGCTGTTTTTT | CAIMARQVTNTGELFF
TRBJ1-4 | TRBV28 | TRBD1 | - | TGTGCCACCCAAGACAGGGAACGAAATGAAAAACTGTTTTTT | CATQDRERNEKLFF
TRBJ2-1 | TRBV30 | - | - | TGTGCCTGGTCGGTTGCTATTGCCCACTCCTACAATGAGCAGTTCTTC | CAWSVAIAHSYNEQFF
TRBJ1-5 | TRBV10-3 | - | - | TGTGCCATCAGTGAGTCCAGTAGCAATCAGCCCCAGCATTTT | CAISESSSNQPQHF
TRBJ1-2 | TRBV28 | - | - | TGTGCCAGCAGTCGGACGGAGAATGGCTACACCTTC | CASSRTENGYTF